These 16 T cell receptor beta chains were all obtained from the same sample, sequenced in a study of CD8 T cells in cerebrospinal fluid in Alzheimer's disease. TCRdb reprocessed the 10x single-cell sequencing reads and stores each CDR3 protein as one record, lacking DNA. This sample's table reports over 1,000 distinct CDR3 sequences. What was sequenced was cerebrospinal fluid. The receptors originated from a human donor in good health.

Considering frequency, this clonotype is medium-sized. V usage is TRBV7-2 and J usage is TRBJ2-1; TCRdb's D gene call, TRBD1, goes unchecked for lack of DNA. The CDR3 is 15 amino acids. In germline, CDR1 is SGHTA, CDR2 FQGNSA. CDR3 region: CASSLGPGSYNEQFF.

This clonotype registers large by frequency. This chain joins TRBV2 and TRBJ1-5. This CDR3 region has 13 residues. The germline CDR1 and CDR2 sequences are SNHLY and FYNNEI. The CDR3 spells CASTGTADQPQHF.

This clonotype is identified as medium-sized from frequency. CDR3 loop: CASSRTGRGGYYEQYF. V is TRBV19 and J is TRBJ2-7; TCRdb returns TRBD1, unconfirmable since there is no DNA. Germline V gene sequence: CDR1 LNHDA, CDR2 SQIVND (reference sequence). This CDR3 spans 16 amino acids.

This clonotype ranks as large in terms of frequency. The V and J genes are TRBV7-2 and TRBJ2-7; the TCRdb call, TRBD1, lacks DNA for checking. This CDR3 region has 15 residues. Germline V gene data show CDR1 as SGHTA and CDR2 as FQGNSA. The CDR3 loop is CASSLVGGSSYEQYF.

This clonotype shows up as medium-sized by frequency. This chain joins TRBV9 and TRBJ2-7. The CDR3 totals 15 residues. Per the germline V gene, CDR1 is SGDLS and CDR2 is YYNGEE. The CDR3 protein is CASSVAVEAVYEQYF.

This clonotype shows up as medium-sized by frequency. The chain employs TRBV6-5 and TRBJ2-7; the D call from TCRdb, TRBD1, cannot be confirmed without DNA. CDR1 is MNHEY, CDR2 SVGAGI, per germline. The CDR3 spans 15 residues. The CDR3 region is CANRAGDRPLYEQYF.

Frequency places this clonotype as medium-sized (0.01 to 0.1%). The chain uses TRBV29-1 and TRBJ1-1. Germline CDR1 is SQVTM and CDR2 is ANQGSEA. The CDR3 length is 14 residues. The CDR3 protein is CSVGRKPMNTEAFF. The full variable domain, in which reference TRBV29-1 and TRBJ1-1 provide the parts outside the CDR3, is SAVISQKPSRDICQRGTSLTIQCQVDSQVTMMFWYRQQPGQSLTLIATANQGSEATYESGFVIDKFPISRPNLTFSTLTVSNMSPEDSSIYLCSVGRKPMNTEAFFGQGTRLTVV.

This clonotype shows up as medium-sized by frequency. This chain joins TRBV28 and TRBJ2-3; absent DNA, TCRdb's TRBD1 call cannot be checked. The CDR3 contains 13 residues. In germline, CDR1 is MDHEN, CDR2 SYDVKM. CDR3 residues: CASRKQGVDTQYF. The entire variable domain, with the rest obtained from reference TRBV28 and TRBJ2-3, is as follows: DVKVTQSSRYLVKRTGEKVFLECVQDMDHENMFWYRQDPGLGLRLIYFSYDVKMKEKGDIPEGYSVSREKKERFSLILESASTNQTSMYLCASRKQGVDTQYFGPGTRLTVL.

According to its frequency, this clonotype is medium-sized. The genes are TRBV6-1 and TRBJ2-3; TCRdb picks TRBD2, but there is no DNA to check that call. The CDR3 loop spans 13 amino acids. CDR1 is MNHNS, CDR2 SASEGT, per germline. CDR3 residues: CASSELAGGLGYF.

This clonotype is deemed medium-sized by its frequency. This chain joins TRBV5-4 and TRBJ1-6; checking the TCRdb D call of TRBD1 is not possible without DNA. The CDR3 is 13 residues long. Germline loops: CDR1 SGHNT, CDR2 YYREEE (reference sequence). The CDR3 spells CASSLGGNSPLHF.

This clonotype is large by frequency. The genes are TRBV2 and TRBJ2-1; TCRdb returns TRBD2, unconfirmable since there is no DNA. The CDR3 totals 16 residues. The germline V gene encodes CDR1 SNHLY and CDR2 FYNNEI. The CDR3 loop reads CASSERWREGRNEQFF.

The rearrangement links TRBV5-4 to TRBJ1-2; the TCRdb D gene call, TRBD1, has no DNA to confirm it. Germline V gene sequence: CDR1 SGHNT, CDR2 YYREEE (reference sequence). The CDR3 spans 15 residues. CDR3: CASSLAGRGSRRYTF.

Its frequency marks this clonotype as large. The chain carries TRBV4-1 and TRBJ1-6; TCRdb calls TRBD1, which cannot be checked without DNA. Per germline, CDR1 MGHRA and CDR2 YSYEKL. The CDR3 spans 14 residues. This CDR3 is CASSPTGPASPLHF.

By frequency, this clonotype registers medium-sized. V is TRBV6-1 and J is TRBJ2-1; there is no DNA to check the TCRdb D call of TRBD2. There are 14 residues in the CDR3. Germline CDR1 reads MNHNS; CDR2 reads SASEGT. The CDR3 spells CASAPGLTYNEQFF.

This clonotype counts as medium-sized by frequency. V gene TRBV6-5 combines with J gene TRBJ1-2; TCRdb proposes TRBD1, but this gene call is untestable without DNA. The CDR3 consists of 13 residues. Germline V CDR1 and CDR2: MNHEY, SVGAGI. CDR3 in amino acids: CASSGDRGRGYTF.

This clonotype shows up as medium-sized by frequency. The chain couples TRBV7-3 to TRBJ2-1; TCRdb's D gene call, TRBD1, goes unchecked for lack of DNA. Germline V gene lookup returns CDR1 SGHTA and CDR2 FQGTGA. This CDR3 contains 13 residues. The CDR3 reads CASSLTRGNEQFF.